These T cell receptor beta chains were read from a single sample in a study of CD8+CD57+ T cells in acquired aplastic anemia. One entry per CDR3 protein, called by TCRdb with MiXCR from the reads. The data hold about 260,000 distinct CDR3 sequences, with roughly 82% observed a single time. The sample was sorted CD4+, CD8+, or CD8+CD57+ T cells (not recorded which) from PBMCs. The receptors originated from a human donor with aplastic anemia. CDR3s include the opening cysteine and the closing phenylalanine or tryptophan. Each record gives: V gene, J gene, D gene, clone size, CDR3 DNA, CDR3 protein. The D gene is left open where the match is weak. Clone size is shown for a subset of rows, as once, few, many or a class of expanded clone.

v_call: TRBV4-1; j_call: TRBJ2-1; d_call: TRBD2; clone_size: NA; cdr3_nt: TGCGCCAGCAGCCAGGCCCTAGGAGCGGGGGGGAACAATGAGCAGTTCTTC; cdr3_aa: CASSQALGAGGNNEQFF
v_call: TRBV2; j_call: TRBJ1-1; d_call: NA; clone_size: few; cdr3_nt: TGTGCCAGCCTGAAGGACGTACTGATGAACACTGAAGCTTTCTTT; cdr3_aa: CASLKDVLMNTEAFF
v_call: TRBV2; j_call: TRBJ1-6; d_call: NA; clone_size: NA; cdr3_nt: TGTGCCAGCGGGGAAGGGGGACCGAGCTCCTATAATTTACCCCTCCACTTT; cdr3_aa: CASGEGGPSSYNLPLHF
v_call: TRBV7-9; j_call: TRBJ1-2; d_call: NA; clone_size: NA; cdr3_nt: NA; cdr3_aa: CASSFATGNYGYAF
v_call: TRBV7-9; j_call: TRBJ1-1; d_call: NA; clone_size: NA; cdr3_nt: TGTGCCAGCAGCTTCGAACTTACGGAGTATTTTGGCGCATTCTTT; cdr3_aa: CASSFELTEYFGAFF
v_call: TRBV24-1; j_call: TRBJ2-7; d_call: TRBD2; clone_size: few; cdr3_nt: TGTGCCACCAGTGAGGGAGGGGACGGTTACGAGCAGTACTTC; cdr3_aa: CATSEGGDGYEQYF
v_call: TRBV11-3; j_call: TRBJ1-2; d_call: NA; clone_size: NA; cdr3_nt: TGTGCCAGCAGCTTAGGTGTGACAGCAAACTATGGCTACACCTTC; cdr3_aa: CASSLGVTANYGYTF
v_call: TRBV7-2; j_call: TRBJ2-1; d_call: NA; clone_size: NA; cdr3_nt: TGTGCCAGCAGCTTGGGGTCAGGTCCCGAGAATCAGCATTTCTTC; cdr3_aa: CASSLGSGPENQHFF
v_call: TRBV13; j_call: TRBJ1-6; d_call: TRBD1; clone_size: NA; cdr3_nt: TGTGCCAGCAGCTCACGGGACAGCTCCTATAATTCACCCCTCCACTTT; cdr3_aa: CASSSRDSSYNSPLHF
v_call: TRBV7-3; j_call: TRBJ2-1; d_call: NA; clone_size: NA; cdr3_nt: TGTGCCAGTAGTGCTACAGGGACTTCTGCCAATAAGCAGTTCTTC; cdr3_aa: CASSATGTSANKQFF
v_call: TRBV2; j_call: TRBJ2-1; d_call: TRBD2; clone_size: NA; cdr3_nt: TGTGCCACCGGGACCAGCGGGACTGATGAGCAGCAGTTCTTC; cdr3_aa: CATGTSGTDEQQFF
v_call: TRBV7-9; j_call: TRBJ2-3; d_call: NA; clone_size: NA; cdr3_nt: TGTGCCAGCGGCTTAGGACGCGGGGAGCTGTTTTTTTTT; cdr3_aa: CASGLGRGELFFF
v_call: TRBV5-4; j_call: TRBJ2-5; d_call: NA; clone_size: NA; cdr3_nt: TGTGCCAGCAGCTTTACTAACGGGAAAGAGACCCAGTACTTC; cdr3_aa: CASSFTNGKETQYF
v_call: TRBV19; j_call: TRBJ1-5; d_call: NA; clone_size: NA; cdr3_nt: TGTGCCAGTATGGTCGAATTGGGCTATCGGCCCCAGCATTTT; cdr3_aa: CASMVELGYRPQHF
v_call: TRBV7-8; j_call: TRBJ1-2; d_call: NA; clone_size: NA; cdr3_nt: TGTGCCAGCAGCTTAGCGGGAGGTCCCGATAGGCAGACCTTC; cdr3_aa: CASSLAGGPDRQTF
v_call: TRBV20-1; j_call: TRBJ1-2; d_call: NA; clone_size: few; cdr3_nt: TGCAGTGCTAGAGATCGGGGATGGACCTACACCTTC; cdr3_aa: CSARDRGWTYTF
v_call: TRBV6-6; j_call: TRBJ2-1; d_call: NA; clone_size: many; cdr3_nt: TGTGCCAGCAGTTACTCGGAGGACACCCCAAGCTCCTACAATGAGCAGTTCTTC; cdr3_aa: CASSYSEDTPSSYNEQFF
v_call: TRBV15; j_call: TRBJ2-3; d_call: NA; clone_size: NA; cdr3_nt: TGTGCCACCAGCAGGGCAGATACGCAGTATTTT; cdr3_aa: CATSRADTQYF
v_call: TRBV7-8; j_call: TRBJ1-1; d_call: NA; clone_size: NA; cdr3_nt: TGTGCCAGCAGCTTAGCGCGGGGTGGCGACACGGAGTCTTTCTTT; cdr3_aa: CASSLARGGDTESFF
v_call: TRBV5-1; j_call: TRBJ2-3; d_call: NA; clone_size: NA; cdr3_nt: TGCGCCAGCAGCTTGGGGCTACATTACGCGCAGTATTTT; cdr3_aa: CASSLGLHYAQYF
v_call: TRBV11-3; j_call: TRBJ1-1; d_call: TRBD1; clone_size: NA; cdr3_nt: TGTGCCAGCAGCCTAGATCAGGGGGCGGTCACTGAAGCTTTCTTT; cdr3_aa: CASSLDQGAVTEAFF
v_call: TRBV7-2; j_call: TRBJ2-3; d_call: TRBD1; clone_size: NA; cdr3_nt: TGTGCCAGCAGCTCCGGGACAGGGTATGCGTACACCTTT; cdr3_aa: CASSSGTGYAYTF
v_call: TRBV19; j_call: TRBJ1-6; d_call: TRBD1; clone_size: NA; cdr3_nt: TGTGCCAGTAGTGGGACAGGGGGAGTGGGTGGGTCACCCCTCCACTTT; cdr3_aa: CASSGTGGVGGSPLHF
v_call: TRBV7-2; j_call: TRBJ2-3; d_call: NA; clone_size: NA; cdr3_nt: TGTGCCAGCAGCCTCTTGGGTAGCACTGCTACGCAGTATTTT; cdr3_aa: CASSLLGSTATQYF
v_call: TRBV11-2; j_call: TRBJ2-7; d_call: NA; clone_size: NA; cdr3_nt: TGTGCCAGCAGCTTAGTCTACGAGCAGTACTTC; cdr3_aa: CASSLVYEQYF
v_call: TRBV12-5; j_call: TRBJ2-7; d_call: NA; clone_size: many; cdr3_nt: TGTGCTAGTGCCTCGGGCTACGAGCAGTACTTC; cdr3_aa: CASASGYEQYF
v_call: TRBV5-1; j_call: TRBJ1-1; d_call: NA; clone_size: NA; cdr3_nt: TGCGCCAGCAGCTTGGGATGGTACACTGAAGCTTTCTTT; cdr3_aa: CASSLGWYTEAFF
v_call: TRBV24-1; j_call: TRBJ2-1; d_call: NA; clone_size: few; cdr3_nt: TGTGCCACCAGTGATTTTGGGGGGGCGTCCTACAATGAGCAGTTCTTC; cdr3_aa: CATSDFGGASYNEQFF
v_call: TRBV7-6; j_call: TRBJ2-1; d_call: TRBD2; clone_size: once; cdr3_nt: TGTGCCAGCAGCTTAGGCGGGGGAGCCTCCTACGAGCAGTTCTTC; cdr3_aa: CASSLGGGASYEQFF
v_call: TRBV7-2; j_call: TRBJ1-1; d_call: NA; clone_size: NA; cdr3_nt: TGTGCCAGCAGCAGGACCGGGACTAGCACATACGATGAGTTCTTT; cdr3_aa: CASSRTGTSTYDEFF
v_call: TRBV9; j_call: TRBJ2-3; d_call: NA; clone_size: NA; cdr3_nt: TGTGCCAGCGGCGGAGGCACAGATACGCAGTATTTT; cdr3_aa: CASGGGTDTQYF
v_call: TRBV7-9; j_call: TRBJ2-3; d_call: TRBD1; clone_size: NA; cdr3_nt: TGTGCCAGCAGCGTAGGGGGCGCGACAAATCCGCCCCAGTTT; cdr3_aa: CASSVGGATNPPQF
v_call: TRBV7-9; j_call: TRBJ1-6; d_call: NA; clone_size: NA; cdr3_nt: TGTGCCAGCAGCTTGGGCGAGAGCCAGTACAACGCGCCACTCCACTTT; cdr3_aa: CASSLGESQYNAPLHF
v_call: TRBV6-2/TRBV6-3; j_call: TRBJ2-2; d_call: TRBD2; clone_size: NA; cdr3_nt: TGTGCCAGCAGTTACCAAGGGACTAGCGGGAGTCCCCCGAACACCGGGGAGCTGTTTTTT; cdr3_aa: CASSYQGTSGSPPNTGELFF
v_call: TRBV7-9; j_call: TRBJ2-3; d_call: NA; clone_size: few; cdr3_nt: TGTGCCAGCGGGGATGGAGGAACAGGTACGAAGTATTTT; cdr3_aa: CASGDGGTGTKYF
v_call: TRBV2; j_call: TRBJ1-1; d_call: NA; clone_size: NA; cdr3_nt: TGTGCCAGCGGGGCAGGGGACACTGAAGCGTTCTTT; cdr3_aa: CASGAGDTEAFF
v_call: TRBV10-3; j_call: TRBJ2-5; d_call: NA; clone_size: medium-sized; cdr3_nt: TGTGCCATCAGTGACGCACGCTCGCACCAAGAGACCCAGTACTTC; cdr3_aa: CAISDARSHQETQYF
v_call: TRBV7-3; j_call: TRBJ1-6; d_call: NA; clone_size: NA; cdr3_nt: TGTGCCAGCAGCTTAGGAGGGGGGGCGGGAGCGCAGTACCACTTT; cdr3_aa: CASSLGGGAGAQYHF
v_call: TRBV7-8; j_call: TRBJ2-3; d_call: NA; clone_size: NA; cdr3_nt: TGTGCCAGCGGGTTCGGGGGCACTCCTACGCAGTATTTT; cdr3_aa: CASGFGGTPTQYF